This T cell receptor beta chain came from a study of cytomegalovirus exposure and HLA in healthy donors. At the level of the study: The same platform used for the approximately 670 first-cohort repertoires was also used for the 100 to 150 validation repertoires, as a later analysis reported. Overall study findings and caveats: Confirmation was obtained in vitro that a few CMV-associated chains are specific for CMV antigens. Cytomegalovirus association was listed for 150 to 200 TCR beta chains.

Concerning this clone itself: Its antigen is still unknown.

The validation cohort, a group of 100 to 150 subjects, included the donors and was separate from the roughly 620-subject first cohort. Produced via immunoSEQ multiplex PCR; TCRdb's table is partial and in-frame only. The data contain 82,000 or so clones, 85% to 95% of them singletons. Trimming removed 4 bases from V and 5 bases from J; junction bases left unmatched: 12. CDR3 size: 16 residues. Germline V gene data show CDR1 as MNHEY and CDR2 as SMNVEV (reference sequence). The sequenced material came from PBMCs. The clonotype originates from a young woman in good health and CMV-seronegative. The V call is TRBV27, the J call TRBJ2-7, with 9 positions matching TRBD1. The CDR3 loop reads CASSSGTGILGNEQYF. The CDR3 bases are TGTGCCAGCAGTTCCGGGACAGGGATTTTGGGGAACGAGCAGTACTTC.